This is a list of T cell receptor beta chains from one sample in a study of OX40 agonist ivuxolimab in advanced cancers. The repertoire was sequenced with immunoSEQ multiplex PCR; TCRdb's copy has only in-frame clones and lacks some. The sample shows some 42,000 clones, about nine tenths of them seen only once. The sequencing used CD4+ or CD8+ T cells sorted from blood, collected in a trial of the OX40 agonist ivuxolimab. These receptors came from an adult with an advanced solid tumor such as melanoma, head and neck, liver or kidney cancer. The CDR3 runs from the conserved cysteine through the conserved F or W. A D gene is named only where the DNA matches it firmly. Clone sizes are given selectively: once, few, many, or a class where the clone is expanded.

D	size	V	J	DNA	CDR3
TRBD2	-	TRBV5-4	TRBJ2-5	TGTGCCAGCAGTTCTGGACTAGCTATAGAGACCCAGTACTTC	CASSSGLAIETQYF
-	-	TRBV19	TRBJ2-7	TGTGCCAGTAGACCGACGGGGGCCATCGAGCAGTACTTC	CASRPTGAIEQYF
-	-	TRBV14	TRBJ2-1	TGTGCCAGCAGCCAAGATCTTGGAGATGAGCAGTTCTTC	CASSQDLGDEQFF
TRBD2	-	TRBV2	TRBJ2-7	TGTGCCAGCAGTGGGCCCGGGACTAGCGGCCGCGAGCAGTACTTC	CASSGPGTSGREQYF
-	few	TRBV6-1	TRBJ2-2	TGTGCCAGCAGTGAAGCCCAGGGAGGCACCGGGGAGCTGTTTTTT	CASSEAQGGTGELFF
-	-	TRBV6-5	TRBJ1-1	TGTGCCAGCAGTACCGACATTAACACTGAAGCTTTCTTT	CASSTDINTEAFF
TRBD1	-	TRBV9	TRBJ1-3	TGTGCCAGCAGCGAGGGGGCAGGAGACTCTGGAAACACCATATATTTT	CASSEGAGDSGNTIYF
TRBD2	-	TRBV6-1	TRBJ2-7	TGTGCCAGCAGTGAAGCCTGGACTAGCGGCTACGAGCAGTACTTC	CASSEAWTSGYEQYF
-	-	TRBV7-8	TRBJ2-1	TGTGCCAGCAGCTTAGCGGTTATGTGGAATGAGCAGTTCTTC	CASSLAVMWNEQFF
TRBD1	few	TRBV11-2	TRBJ2-7	TGTGCCAGCAGCCGAACAGGGGGCGCGCGAAGTACCTACGAGCAGTACTTC	CASSRTGGARSTYEQYF
-	few	TRBV30	TRBJ1-1	TGTGCCTGGAGGGGGGAGACTGAAGCTTTCTTT	CAWRGETEAFF
-	-	TRBV6-1	TRBJ1-1	TGTGCCAGCAGTGAAACTGAGAACACTGAAGCTTTCTTT	CASSETENTEAFF
-	-	TRBV15	TRBJ2-4	TGTGCCACCAGCAGAGTGCAGGGGGGAAACATTCAGTACTTC	CATSRVQGGNIQYF
TRBD1	-	TRBV4-1	TRBJ2-1	TGCGCCAGCAGCCAAGGGACAGGGTCCTACAATGAGCAGTTCTTC	CASSQGTGSYNEQFF
-	-	TRBV2	TRBJ1-3	TGTGCCAGCAGTGAACGGAACTCTGGAAACACCATATATTTT	CASSERNSGNTIYF
TRBD1	once	TRBV5-1	TRBJ2-3	TGCGCCAGCAGCCCCGGGACAGGCGTCACAGATACGCAGTATTTT	CASSPGTGVTDTQYF
-	-	TRBV9	TRBJ1-4	TGTGCCAGCAGTGGACGGGATAATGAAAAACTGTTTTTT	CASSGRDNEKLFF
TRBD2	-	TRBV19	TRBJ2-7	TGTGCCAGTACCAAGGGACTAGCGGGGACCTACGAGCAGTACTTC	CASTKGLAGTYEQYF
-	-	TRBV6-5	TRBJ2-1	TGTGCCAGCACCCTTAGGCCCTCGGCCTACAATGAGCAGTTCTTC	CASTLRPSAYNEQFF
-	-	TRBV9	TRBJ2-1	TGTGCCAGCAGCGTAGCGGGGGCCCCCGCCTCCTACAATGAGCAGTTCTTC	CASSVAGAPASYNEQFF
TRBD1	-	TRBV7-8	TRBJ2-7	TGTGCCAGCAGCTTAGACAGGGGAATCTACGAGCAGTACTTC	CASSLDRGIYEQYF
-	-	TRBV5-1	TRBJ1-6	TGCGCCAGCAGCTTGGCGTCTTCTCAGCAACCCCTCCACTTT	CASSLASSQQPLHF
-	-	TRBV28	TRBJ1-1	TGTGCCAGCAGTTCCGGCGGGGGGTACACTGAAGCTTTCTTT	CASSSGGGYTEAFF
TRBD1	-	TRBV29-1	TRBJ1-1	TGCAGCGGGGGTCGGCAGGGGGCCTCTGAAGCTTTCTTT	CSGGRQGASEAFF
TRBD2	-	TRBV30	TRBJ2-7	TGTGCCTGGAGCCGGACTAGTGGCGAGCAGTACTTC	CAWSRTSGEQYF
-	-	TRBV5-1	TRBJ1-1	TGCGCCAGCAGGCGCAATACCGGGACAAGCACTGAAGCTTTCTTT	CASRRNTGTSTEAFF
TRBD1	-	TRBV7-9	TRBJ1-4	TGTGCCAGCAGCTTAGCCGGACAGGGAAACGAAAAACTGTTTTTT	CASSLAGQGNEKLFF
TRBD1	few	TRBV2	TRBJ2-7	TGTGCCAGCAGCCGTGGACAGGGCCAAACCTACGAGCAGTACTTC	CASSRGQGQTYEQYF
-	-	TRBV18	TRBJ2-3	TGTGCCAGCTCACCACCCGGGAGCACAGATACGCAGTATTTT	CASSPPGSTDTQYF
-	-	TRBV13	TRBJ2-1	TGTGCCAGCAGCTTAAAACAAGCCTACAATGAGCAGTTCTTC	CASSLKQAYNEQFF
TRBD2	-	TRBV2	TRBJ2-5	TGTGCCAGCGCGGGGGGAGCGCAGACCCAGTACTTC	CASAGGAQTQYF
-	-	TRBV10-1	TRBJ2-7	TGCGCCAGCCATCTTGACACCTCCTACGAGCAGTACTTC	CASHLDTSYEQYF
-	-	TRBV19	TRBJ2-3	TGTGCCAGTAGTGACCGGGGGTTCACAGATACGCAGTATTTT	CASSDRGFTDTQYF
-	-	TRBV2	TRBJ2-3	TGTGCCAGCAGTGAAGTAGCCCAAGATACGCAGTATTTT	CASSEVAQDTQYF
TRBD1	-	TRBV28	TRBJ2-1	TGTGCCAGCAGTACCCCGGGGGGGACAGGGGGCGATGAGCAGTTCTTC	CASSTPGGTGGDEQFF
TRBD2	-	TRBV19	TRBJ2-7	TGTGCCGGTAGTCTCGGGACTAGCGGGTTTTCCTACGAGCAGTACTTC	CAGSLGTSGFSYEQYF
-	-	TRBV5-6	TRBJ2-5	TGTGCCAGCAGCTTGAGCGCCGGGGGCTGGGAGACCCAGTACTTC	CASSLSAGGWETQYF
TRBD1	-	TRBV18	TRBJ1-1	TGTGCCAGCTCACCGGGACAGCCAAGCACTGAAGCTTTCTTT	CASSPGQPSTEAFF
-	-	TRBV5-1	TRBJ1-1	TGCGCCAGCAGCACCTCCGGACTAACTGAAGCTTTCTTT	CASSTSGLTEAFF
TRBD2	-	TRBV7-8	TRBJ2-5	TGTGCCAGCAGCTCCAGTGGGACTAGCGGGAGTAAGACCCAGTACTTC	CASSSSGTSGSKTQYF
-	once	TRBV11-2	TRBJ2-3	TGTGCCAGCAGCTTTACTTATACGCAGTATTTT	CASSFTYTQYF
-	-	TRBV11-1	TRBJ2-5	TGTGCCAGCAGCTTTTCCTACTATAAGGCTCAAGAGACCCAGTACTTC	CASSFSYYKAQETQYF
-	-	TRBV5-4	TRBJ2-2	TGTGCCAGCAGCCCGGACGAGGCCGGGGAGCTGTTTTTT	CASSPDEAGELFF
TRBD2	-	TRBV5-1	TRBJ2-1	TGCGCCAGCACCCGATATACCGGGACTAGCGGTTCCTACAATGAGCAGTTCTTC	CASTRYTGTSGSYNEQFF